This T cell receptor (beta chain) stems from a study of T-cell reconstitution after alpha-beta-depleted transplantation in children. The library targeted TCRbeta and was prepared with unique molecular identifiers. TCRdb independently ran MiXCR on the PCR reads; one entry per CDR3 protein. The sample shows hundreds of thousands of distinct CDR3 sequences, over 10% of them seen only once. J gave up 4 bases and V 5 bases, and 3 bases lay outside the gene matches. The CDR3 has 13 amino acids. This clonotype came up many times. The rearrangement links TRBV12-3 or TRBV12-4 to TRBJ1-2, with 8 bases fitting TRBD1. The source material was PBMCs, sampled before TCRalphabeta/CD19-depleted stem cell transplant. The clonotype was recovered from a girl aged 2 to 9 with congenital amegakaryocytic thrombocytopenia, due to receive a stem cell transplant. The CDR3 protein is CASSTTGAYGYTF. CDR3 DNA sequence: TGTGCCAGCAGTACGACAGGGGCCTATGGCTACACCTTC.